This T cell receptor beta chain was obtained from a study of radiation and T cells in renal cell carcinoma. This clone is a singleton in its sample. The time point: blood 4 weeks post-SBRT, at nephrectomy. Treatment specified: 15 Gy SBRT to primary tumor, nephrectomy 4 weeks later. The CDR3 totals 16 residues. Germline V gene sequence: CDR1 SGHAT, CDR2 FQNNGV. The trim removed 5 bases at V and 4 bases at J, leaving 11 bases unmatched. Produced via immunoSEQ multiplex PCR; TCRdb's table is partial and in-frame only. In the table there are 80,000 or so clones, about 89% of which are singletons. Source: blood, taken from a patient whose treatment included radiotherapy and nephrectomy. This TCR came from a woman between 70 and 85 years old with renal cell carcinoma. The V gene is TRBV11-2, the J gene TRBJ2-7; 10 bases line up with TRBD1. The CDR3 DNA reads TGTGCCAGCAGCCATGTGAAGGGACAGGGGTTGTACGAGCAGTACTTC. As protein: CASSHVKGQGLYEQYF.